This entry lists 32 T cell receptor beta chains sequenced from one sample in a study of blood T cell repertoires in COVID-19. The assay was immunoSEQ multiplex PCR, and TCRdb's table has in-frame clones only and misses some. The sample has around 99,000 clones, approximately 80% seen once. Sequencing was performed on peripheral blood. These receptors all come from a woman aged 45-60 years with acute or convalescent COVID-19.

CDR3 in DNA: TGCGCCAGCAGCTTGGTGGCAGGTACTGAAGCTTTCTTT. Encoded protein: CASSLVAGTEAFF. The chain uses TRBV5-1 and TRBJ1-1, with D unresolved. The CDR3 sequence is 13 residues long. Trimming took off 0 bases at V and 5 bases at J, with 8 bases between the two ends. Germline loops: CDR1 SGHRS, CDR2 YFSETQ.

The V and J genes are TRBV6-6 and TRBJ1-5, with a tentative D call TRBD1 (5 bases). V was pared by 7 bases and J by 4 bases, with 11 bases between. Germline CDR1 is MNHNY and CDR2 is SVGAGI (reference sequence). The CDR3 totals 13 residues. The chain's CDR3 is CASTRQPNQPQHF. In nucleotides, the CDR3 is TGTGCCAGCACCAGACAGCCAAATCAGCCCCAGCATTTT.

The V gene is TRBV6-5, the J gene TRBJ1-5, with D tentatively TRBD1 (6 bases). This CDR3 comprises 15 residues. Looked up from germline, CDR1 is MNHEY and CDR2 is SVGAGI. V was shortened by 2 bases and J by 5 bases, with 13 bases between the two germline ends. This CDR3 is CASSYVQGKDQPQHF. The DNA for the CDR3 is TGTGCCAGCAGTTACGTGCAGGGGAAGGATCAGCCCCAGCATTTT.

This chain uses TRBV5-8 with TRBJ1-2, with D unresolved. The V gene lost 3 bases and the J gene lost 4 bases, with 7 bases spanning the gap. The CDR3 has 12 amino acids. CDR1 is SGHTS and CDR2 is YDEGEE in the germline V gene. The CDR3 bases are TGTGCCAGCAGCTCTAAGCTCTATGGCTACACCTTC. Protein sequence: CASSSKLYGYTF.

The rearrangement links TRBV18 to TRBJ2-1; D gene unclear. CDR3 length: 14 amino acids. V was trimmed by 3 bases and J by 5 bases, leaving 11 bases between them. The germline V gene encodes CDR1 KGHSH and CDR2 LQKENI. The CDR3 loop is CASSPISGDNEQFF. CDR3 DNA sequence: TGTGCCAGCTCACCGATCTCCGGAGACAATGAGCAGTTCTTC.

The chain links TRBV6-5 to TRBJ1-6, with D unclear. The germline gives CDR1 MNHEY, CDR2 SVGAGI. The CDR3 has 14 amino acids. Trimming left V 6 bases short and J 0 bases short, with 6 bases between. CDR3 nucleotides: TGTGCCAGCAGAACCAGCTCCTATAATTCACCCCTCCACTTT. Translation gives CASRTSSYNSPLHF.

CDR3 DNA sequence: TGTGCCAGTAGTATTAGAAACAGGGGAGTTGGCTACACCTTC. Residues: CASSIRNRGVGYTF. The rearrangement uses TRBV19 and TRBJ1-2; TRBD1 agrees at 7 bases. J was trimmed by 7 bases and V by 3 bases; bases with no gene match: 8. This CDR3 spans 14 amino acids. Germline V lookup: CDR1 LNHDA, CDR2 SQIVND (reference sequence).

CDR3 DNA: TGTGCCAGCAGCTTATGCCGACAAGAGAGTAGCACAGATACGCAGTATTTT. It codes for CASSLCRQESSTDTQYF. J is TRBJ2-3 and V is TRBV5-7; unclear D gene. TRBV5-7 is noted as an ORF with a role that remains uncertain. This CDR3 comprises 17 residues. V lost 2 bases and J lost 0, with 16 bases in between.

The rearrangement uses TRBV6-5 and TRBJ1-6; 7 nucleotides line up with TRBD1. Germline V CDR1 and CDR2: MNHEY, SVGAGI. The CDR3 is made up of 15 amino acids. Losses at the gene ends were 7 bases for V and 7 bases for J; bases not matched to a gene: 10. CDR3 sequence reads: CASTQVGQPNSPLHF. The DNA of the CDR3 is TGTGCCAGCACCCAGGTGGGACAGCCAAATTCACCCCTCCACTTT.

In nucleotides, the CDR3 is TGTGCCTGGAGTCTAGGACGGACACTTGGAAGAGCTTTCTTT. Its protein product is CAWSLGRTLGRAFF. This chain uses TRBV30 with TRBJ1-1; the D gene is possibly TRBD1 (5 bases). Trimming removed 2 bases at V and 10 bases at J, with 20 bases between. CDR3 size: 14 residues. Germline values: CDR1 GTSNPN, CDR2 SVGIG (reference sequence).

This chain uses TRBV5-1 with TRBJ1-1; no clear D gene. The ends were cut back, 3 bases at V and 1 base at J, with 4 bases in the middle. This CDR3 is built from 12 residues. Germline CDR1 SGHRS, CDR2 YFSETQ. The CDR3 is CASSSGNTEAFF. CDR3 DNA sequence: TGCGCCAGCAGCTCGGGGAACACTGAAGCTTTCTTT.

This clone is a singleton in its sample. The rearrangement uses TRBV7-8 and TRBJ1-3, with 8 nucleotides matching TRBD1. V lost 5 bases to trimming and J lost 0 bases; unmatched junction nucleotides: 6. Germline lookup yields CDR1 SGHVS and CDR2 FQNEAQ. The CDR3 is 16 amino acids. The CDR3 protein is CASSPQGASSGNTIYF. Here the CDR3 DNA reads TGTGCCAGCAGCCCCCAGGGGGCAAGCTCTGGAAACACCATATATTTT.

The genes are TRBV6-6 and TRBJ1-2, with D maybe TRBD1 (6 bases). V was cut by 4 bases and J by 8 bases, with 11 bases left in between. From germline, CDR1 is MNHNY and CDR2 SVGAGI (reference sequence). The CDR3 sequence is 12 residues long. The CDR3 is CASSSYREGYTF. The DNA for the CDR3 is TGTGCCAGCAGTTCCTACAGGGAAGGCTACACCTTC.

The rearrangement joins TRBV30 to TRBJ1-3, with 9 bases identical to TRBD1. This CDR3 spans 14 amino acids. The V and J ends lost 0 bases and 7 bases, in that order; junction bases with no gene match: 4. The germline V gene encodes CDR1 GTSNPN and CDR2 SVGIG (reference sequence). CDR3 in DNA: TGTGCCTGGAGTGTACAGGGGGCGCGGAACACCATATATTTT. The encoded protein is CAWSVQGARNTIYF.

The chain couples TRBV7-5 to TRBJ1-2; TRBD1, the table's D call, was not compared with the DNA. TRBV7-5 is described as a pseudogene. The CDR3 is 14 amino acids. DNA for the CDR3: TGTGCCAGAAGCTATCACGACAGGATCCGTGGCTACACCTTC. Protein: CARSYHDRIRGYTF.

The V and J genes are TRBV11-2 and TRBJ1-4; D gene uncertain. This CDR3 has 15 residues. CDR1 is SGHAT, CDR2 FQNNGV, per germline. Trimming removed 5 bases from V and 7 bases from J, with 17 bases in between. The CDR3 here is CASSGGLGKAEKLFF. CDR3 DNA: TGTGCCAGCAGCGGAGGGTTGGGGAAGGCTGAAAAACTGTTTTTT.

This clone was detected only once. This chain connects TRBV5-1 to TRBJ1-5; 10 positions agree with TRBD1. CDR1 and CDR2 from the germline V gene are SGHRS and YFSETQ. The ends lost 4 bases at V and 3 bases at J; junction bases unmatched: 4. This CDR3 comprises 15 residues. CDR3 in amino acids: CASSTGTGVNQPQHF. In DNA form, the CDR3 reads TGCGCCAGCAGCACCGGGACAGGGGTCAATCAGCCCCAGCATTTT.

The V and J genes are TRBV5-1 and TRBJ1-3; TRBD1 matches 10 bases. The CDR3 spans 16 residues. CDR1 is SGHRS and CDR2 is YFSETQ in the germline V gene. Germline trimming cut 0 bases from V and 5 bases from J; bases unmatched to any gene: 5. CDR3 bases: TGCGCCAGCAGCTTGGAGGGACAGGGGAGTAGAAACACCATATATTTT. Protein: CASSLEGQGSRNTIYF.

The V gene is TRBV2, the J gene TRBJ1-5, with D maybe TRBD1 (5 bases). Per germline, CDR1 SNHLY and CDR2 FYNNEI. The CDR3 sequence is 13 residues long. The V end lost 8 bases, the J end lost 2 bases, and 10 bases lay between the germline ends. The CDR3: CASRDSRNQPQHF. The CDR3 DNA sequence: TGTGCCAGCCGGGACTCGCGCAATCAGCCCCAGCATTTT.

The chain joins TRBV10-1 to TRBJ1-5; D gene uncertain. Germline values: CDR1 WNHNN, CDR2 SYGVQD (reference sequence). The CDR3 runs 14 residues. V lost 2 bases, J lost 2 bases, and 7 bases lay in between. CDR3 loop: CASSETVGNQPQHF. CDR3 nucleotides: TGCGCCAGCAGTGAGACAGTGGGCAATCAGCCCCAGCATTTT.

This chain joins TRBV21-1 and TRBJ2-1; TRBD2 is taken as the D call from the table, unchecked against the DNA. TRBV21-1 is tagged as a pseudogene. This CDR3 region has 18 residues. The CDR3 nucleotides read TGTGCCAGCAGCAAAGACATCCGGGGTCTAAGCTCCTACAATGAGCAGTTCTTC. It yields the protein CASSKDIRGLSSYNEQFF.

This chain uses TRBV15 with TRBJ1-1, with D perhaps TRBD1 (5 bases). Germline V lookup: CDR1 LNHNV, CDR2 YYDKDF (reference sequence). V lost 0 bases to trimming and J lost 7 bases, with 18 bases between them. This CDR3 has 16 amino acids. CDR3 sequence reads: CATSRDSAGTSDEAFF. The CDR3 coding sequence is TGTGCCACCAGCAGAGATTCGGCGGGGACCTCCGATGAAGCTTTCTTT.

The genes are TRBV6-6 and TRBJ1-2, with D uncertain. Germline CDR1 MNHNY, CDR2 SVGAGI (reference sequence). The CDR3 length is 13 residues. V shed 4 bases and J shed 8 bases, with 14 bases lying between them. The DNA of the CDR3 is TGTGCCAGCAGTTCAAGGGAGGGCTACGGCTACACCTTC. Translation gives CASSSREGYGYTF.

This chain connects TRBV6-5 to TRBJ1-2; 7 bases map to TRBD1. This CDR3 has 13 residues. Germline CDR1 MNHEY, CDR2 SVGAGI. Trimming removed 7 bases from V and 8 bases from J; junction bases left unmatched: 10. CDR3 nucleotide sequence: TGTGCCAGCACACAGGGGACGTATATGGGCTACACCTTC. Translating it yields CASTQGTYMGYTF.

The chain uses TRBV19 and TRBJ2-1, with D perhaps matching TRBD2 (6 bases). The CDR3 is 15 amino acids. Germline CDR1 reads LNHDA; CDR2 reads SQIVND (reference sequence). Trimming cost V 3 bases and J 3 bases, with 12 bases left between them. The CDR3 region is CASSMGGLSYNEQFF. The CDR3 coding sequence is TGTGCCAGTAGTATGGGGGGTCTCAGCTACAATGAGCAGTTCTTC.

V gene TRBV11-2 combines with J gene TRBJ1-1; no definite D call. The CDR3 is 15 residues long. V lost 5 bases and J lost 4, with 17 bases in between. Per the germline V gene, CDR1 is SGHAT and CDR2 is FQNNGV. The CDR3 sequence is CASSPRGLIGTEAFF. The CDR3 DNA is TGTGCCAGCAGCCCACGCGGGTTAATAGGCACTGAAGCTTTCTTT.

The rearrangement links TRBV11-2 to TRBJ2-7; D call uncertain. Germline loops: CDR1 SGHAT, CDR2 FQNNGV. The V end was cut by 5 bases, the J end by 0 bases, with 11 bases between. This CDR3 region has 14 residues. The CDR3: CASSPQVSSYEQYF. The CDR3, as DNA: TGTGCCAGCAGCCCCCAGGTTAGCTCCTACGAGCAGTACTTC. Drawing the rest from reference TRBV11-2 and TRBJ2-7, the complete variable domain is EAGVAQSPRYKIIEKRQSVAFWCNPISGHATLYWYQQILGQGPKLLIQFQNNGVVDDSQLPKDRFSAERLKGVDSTLKIQPAKLEDSAVYLCASSPQVSSYEQYFGPGTRLTVT.

The chain employs TRBV30 and TRBJ1-5; 11 nucleotides agree with TRBD1. CDR1 and CDR2 (germline): GTSNPN, SVGIG (reference sequence). The trim removed 0 bases at V and 7 bases at J, leaving 2 bases unmatched. There are 14 residues in the CDR3. Here the CDR3 reads CAWSVGTGGQPQHF. The CDR3 DNA reads as TGTGCCTGGAGTGTAGGGACAGGGGGACAGCCCCAGCATTTT. Supplemented by reference TRBV30 and TRBJ1-5, the full variable domain reads SQTIHQWPATLVQPVGSPLSLECTVEGTSNPNLYWYRQAAGRGLQLLFYSVGIGQISSEVPQNLSASRPQDRQFILSSKKLLLSDSGFYLCAWSVGTGGQPQHFGDGTRLSIL.

This clone was counted only a few times. In DNA form, the CDR3 reads TGCGCCAGCAGCCTTGGGACTAGCGGGGGGAAAGATACGCAGTATTTT. Encoded protein: CASSLGTSGGKDTQYF. The chain couples TRBV4-1 to TRBJ2-3; 15 bases are a match to TRBD2. The V segment lost 4 bases and the J segment 5 bases; nucleotides outside the gene matches: 4. CDR1 is MGHRA and CDR2 is YSYEKL in the germline V gene. The CDR3 is 16 amino acids.

The chain couples TRBV7-5 to TRBJ2-7; the D segment call TRBD1 is taken from the table without a DNA check. TRBV7-5 is given as a pseudogene. The CDR3 sequence is 16 residues long. CDR3 region: CVRSLDPADSSYEQYF. The DNA of the CDR3 is TGTGTCAGAAGCTTAGATCCGGCAGACAGCTCCTACGAGCAGTACTTC.

CDR3 region: CASSQDRGPGRRDGYTF. The DNA of the CDR3 is TGTGCCAGCAGCCAAGATAGGGGCCCAGGCAGGAGGGATGGCTACACCTTC. The chain combines TRBV3-1 (or the pseudogene TRBV3-2) with TRBJ1-2; possibly TRBD1 for D (5 bases). Germline CDR1 is LGHDT and CDR2 is YNNKEL (reference sequence). The CDR3 length is 17 residues. Trimming stripped 0 bases from V and 6 bases from J, with 20 bases between.

The chain combines TRBV19 with TRBJ2-1, with 7 bases aligning to TRBD1. There are 15 residues in the CDR3. CDR1 is LNHDA, CDR2 SQIVND, per germline (reference sequence). V trimming: 2 bases; J trimming: 3 bases; junction bases outside the gene matches: 4. The CDR3 loop is CASSISRQGYNEQFF. CDR3 bases: TGTGCCAGTAGTATATCGCGACAGGGCTACAATGAGCAGTTCTTC.